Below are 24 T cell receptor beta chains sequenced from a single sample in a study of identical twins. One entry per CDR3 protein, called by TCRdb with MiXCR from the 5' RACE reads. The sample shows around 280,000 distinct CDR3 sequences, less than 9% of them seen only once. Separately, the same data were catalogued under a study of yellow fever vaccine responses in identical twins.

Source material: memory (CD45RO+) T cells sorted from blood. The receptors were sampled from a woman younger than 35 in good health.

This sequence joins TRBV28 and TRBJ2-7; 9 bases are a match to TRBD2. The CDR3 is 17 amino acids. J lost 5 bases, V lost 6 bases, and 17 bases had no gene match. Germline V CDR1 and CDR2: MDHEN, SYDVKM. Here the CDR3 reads CASSRLLMAGGPNEQYF. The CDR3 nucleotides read TGTGCCAGCAGCCGTCTCCTGATGGCGGGAGGGCCAAACGAGCAGTACTTC.

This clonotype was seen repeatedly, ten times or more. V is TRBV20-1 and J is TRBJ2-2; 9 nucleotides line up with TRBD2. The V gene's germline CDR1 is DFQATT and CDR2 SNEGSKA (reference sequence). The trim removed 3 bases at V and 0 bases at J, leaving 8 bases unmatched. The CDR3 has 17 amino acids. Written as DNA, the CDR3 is TGCAGTGCTAGGGACCGGCTAGCGGGAACGAACACCGGGGAGCTGTTTTTT. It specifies CSARDRLAGTNTGELFF.

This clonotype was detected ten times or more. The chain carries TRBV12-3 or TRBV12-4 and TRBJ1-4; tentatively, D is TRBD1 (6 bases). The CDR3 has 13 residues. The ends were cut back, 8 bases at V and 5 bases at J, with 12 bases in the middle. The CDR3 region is CASSGQINEKLFF. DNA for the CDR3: TGTGCCAGCTCAGGACAGATAAATGAAAAACTGTTTTTT.

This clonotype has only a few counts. Here the CDR3 reads CASSQGPLRTEAFF. Here the CDR3 DNA reads TGTGCCAGCAGCCAGGGACCCCTGCGTACTGAAGCTTTCTTT. The chain combines TRBV7-9 with TRBJ1-1, with D possibly TRBD1 on 5 matching bases. Germline V CDR1 and CDR2: SEHNR, FQNEAQ (reference sequence). This CDR3 has 14 residues. V dropped 5 bases and J dropped 5 bases, with 15 bases sitting between them.

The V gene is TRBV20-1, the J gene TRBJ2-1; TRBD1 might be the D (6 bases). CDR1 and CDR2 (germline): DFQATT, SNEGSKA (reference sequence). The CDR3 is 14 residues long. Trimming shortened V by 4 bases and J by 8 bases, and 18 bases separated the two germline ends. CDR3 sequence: CSATTPGPGDEQFF. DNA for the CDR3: TGCAGTGCTACCACCCCCGGACCAGGGGATGAGCAGTTCTTC.

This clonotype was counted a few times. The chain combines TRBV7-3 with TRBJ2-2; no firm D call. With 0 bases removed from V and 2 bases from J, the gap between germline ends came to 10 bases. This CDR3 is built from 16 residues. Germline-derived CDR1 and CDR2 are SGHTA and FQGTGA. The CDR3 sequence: CASSLTLSLNTGELFF. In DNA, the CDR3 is TGTGCCAGCAGCTTAACGTTAAGTTTAAACACCGGGGAGCTGTTTTTT.

The CDR3 region has the DNA TGTGCCAGCAGTGAAAGGGCCCAGGGGGCTGGGGAGACCCAGTACTTC. Residues: CASSERAQGAGETQYF. The chain joins TRBV6-1 to TRBJ2-5, with 8 bases that match TRBD1. CDR1 is MNHNS and CDR2 is SASEGT in the germline V gene. The CDR3 is 16 residues long. V dropped 2 bases and J dropped 5; count of bases not matched to a gene: 10.

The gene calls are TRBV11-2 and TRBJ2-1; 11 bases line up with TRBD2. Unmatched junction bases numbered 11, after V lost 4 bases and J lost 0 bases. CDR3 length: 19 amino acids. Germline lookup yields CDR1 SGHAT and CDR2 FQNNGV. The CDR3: CASSSRVTSGVISYNEQFF. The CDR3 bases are TGTGCCAGCAGCTCAAGGGTGACTAGCGGGGTAATCTCCTACAATGAGCAGTTCTTC.

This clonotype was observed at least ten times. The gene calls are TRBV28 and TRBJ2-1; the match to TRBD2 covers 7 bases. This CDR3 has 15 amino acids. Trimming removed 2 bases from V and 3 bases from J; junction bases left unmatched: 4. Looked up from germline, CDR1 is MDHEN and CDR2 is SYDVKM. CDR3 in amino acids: CASSLGGVGYNEQFF. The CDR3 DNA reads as TGTGCCAGCAGTTTAGGGGGGGTGGGCTACAATGAGCAGTTCTTC.

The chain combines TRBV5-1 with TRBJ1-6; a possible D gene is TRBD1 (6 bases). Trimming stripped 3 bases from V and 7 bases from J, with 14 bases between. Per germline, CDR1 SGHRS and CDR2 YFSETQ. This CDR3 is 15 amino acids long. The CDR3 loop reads CASSSNREGNSPLHF. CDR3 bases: TGCGCCAGCAGCTCGAACAGGGAAGGAAATTCACCCCTCCACTTT.

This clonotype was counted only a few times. The CDR3: CASSQDAANTGELFF. CDR3 DNA sequence: TGTGCCAGCAGTCAGGACGCGGCGAACACCGGGGAGCTGTTTTTT. This chain links TRBV4-2 with TRBJ2-2; D not resolved. The CDR3 covers 15 residues. The germline gives CDR1 LGHNA, CDR2 YNFKEQ. V lost 6 bases, J lost 0 bases, and 11 bases lay in between.

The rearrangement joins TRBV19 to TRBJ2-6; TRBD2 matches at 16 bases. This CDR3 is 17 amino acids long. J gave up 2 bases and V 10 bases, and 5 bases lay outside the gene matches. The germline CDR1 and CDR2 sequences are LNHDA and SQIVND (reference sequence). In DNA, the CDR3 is TGTGCCACCTCGGGACTAGCGGGAGGGCCTGGGGCCAACGTCCTGACTTTC. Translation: CATSGLAGGPGANVLTF.

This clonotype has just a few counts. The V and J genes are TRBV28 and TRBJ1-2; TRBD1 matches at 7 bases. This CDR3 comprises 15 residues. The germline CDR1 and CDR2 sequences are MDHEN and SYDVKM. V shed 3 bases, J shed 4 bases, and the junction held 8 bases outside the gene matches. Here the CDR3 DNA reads TGTGCCAGCAGTTTTAGGCCAGGGGGTACCTATGGCTACACCTTC. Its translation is CASSFRPGGTYGYTF.

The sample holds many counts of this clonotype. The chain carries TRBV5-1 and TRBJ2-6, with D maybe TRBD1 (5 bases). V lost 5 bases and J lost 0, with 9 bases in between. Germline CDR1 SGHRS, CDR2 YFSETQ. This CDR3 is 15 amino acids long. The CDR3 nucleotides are TGCGCCAGCAGATTAGGGGACTCTGGGGCCAACGTCCTGACTTTC. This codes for CASRLGDSGANVLTF. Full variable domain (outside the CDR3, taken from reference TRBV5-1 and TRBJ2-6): KAGVTQTPRYLIKTRGQQVTLSCSPISGHRSVSWYQQTPGQGLQFLFEYFSETQRNKGNFPGRFSGRQFSNSRSEMNVSTLELGDSALYLCASRLGDSGANVLTFGAGSRLTVL.

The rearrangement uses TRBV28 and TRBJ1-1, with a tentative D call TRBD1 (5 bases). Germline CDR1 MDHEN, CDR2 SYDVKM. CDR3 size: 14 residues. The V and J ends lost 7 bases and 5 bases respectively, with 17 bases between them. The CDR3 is CASTPPGRFTEAFF. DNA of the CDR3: TGTGCCAGCACCCCCCCAGGGAGGTTTACTGAAGCTTTCTTT.

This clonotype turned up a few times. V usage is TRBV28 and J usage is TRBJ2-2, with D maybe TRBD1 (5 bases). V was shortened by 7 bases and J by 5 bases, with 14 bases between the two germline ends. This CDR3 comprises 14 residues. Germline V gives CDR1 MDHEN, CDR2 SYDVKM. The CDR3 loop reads CASTPQGRTGELFF. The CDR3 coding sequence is TGTGCCAGCACGCCCCAGGGAAGAACCGGGGAGCTGTTTTTT. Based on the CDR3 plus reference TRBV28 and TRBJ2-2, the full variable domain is DVKVTQSSRYLVKRTGEKVFLECVQDMDHENMFWYRQDPGLGLRLIYFSYDVKMKEKGDIPEGYSVSREKKERFSLILESASTNQTSMYLCASTPQGRTGELFFGEGSRLTVL.

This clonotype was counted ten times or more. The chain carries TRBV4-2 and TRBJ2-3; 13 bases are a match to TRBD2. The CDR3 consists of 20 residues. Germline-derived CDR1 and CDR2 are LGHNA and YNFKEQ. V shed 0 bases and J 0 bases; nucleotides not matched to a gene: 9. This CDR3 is CASSQDRRTSGGSSTDTQYF. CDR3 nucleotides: TGTGCCAGCAGCCAAGATCGGAGGACTAGCGGGGGTTCTAGCACAGATACGCAGTATTTT.

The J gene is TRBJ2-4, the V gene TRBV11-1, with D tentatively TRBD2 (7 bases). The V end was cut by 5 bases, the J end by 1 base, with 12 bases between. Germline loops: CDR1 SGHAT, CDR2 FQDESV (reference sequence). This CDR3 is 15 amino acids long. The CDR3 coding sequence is TGTGCCAGCAGCCTGGAGGGGGGGGCCAAAAACATTCAGTACTTC. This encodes CASSLEGGAKNIQYF.

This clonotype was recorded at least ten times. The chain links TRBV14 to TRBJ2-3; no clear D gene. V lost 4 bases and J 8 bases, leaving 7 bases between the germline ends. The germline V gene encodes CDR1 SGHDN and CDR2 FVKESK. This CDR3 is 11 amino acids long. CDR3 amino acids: CASSRGGTQYF. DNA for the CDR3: TGTGCCAGCAGCCGTGGTGGTACGCAGTATTTT.

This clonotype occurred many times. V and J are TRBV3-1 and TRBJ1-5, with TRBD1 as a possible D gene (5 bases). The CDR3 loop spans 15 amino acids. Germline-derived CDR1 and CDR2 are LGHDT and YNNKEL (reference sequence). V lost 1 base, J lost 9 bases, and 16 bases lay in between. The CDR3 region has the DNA TGTGCCAGCAGCCAAGGGGATTGGGGCCCGGGGCCCCAGCATTTT. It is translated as CASSQGDWGPGPQHF.

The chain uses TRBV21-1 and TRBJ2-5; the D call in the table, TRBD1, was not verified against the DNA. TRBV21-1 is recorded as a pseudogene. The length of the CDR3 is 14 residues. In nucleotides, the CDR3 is TGTGCCAGCAGCAAGCCAGGGGGCCGAGGGACCCAGTACTTC. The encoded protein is CASSKPGGRGTQYF.

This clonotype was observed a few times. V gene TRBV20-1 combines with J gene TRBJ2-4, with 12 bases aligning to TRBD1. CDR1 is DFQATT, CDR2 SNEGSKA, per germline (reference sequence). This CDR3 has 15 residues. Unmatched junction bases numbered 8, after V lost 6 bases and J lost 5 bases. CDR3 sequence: CSAGGTGGNQNIQYF. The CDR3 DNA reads TGCAGTGCGGGGGGGACAGGGGGCAACCAAAACATTCAGTACTTC.

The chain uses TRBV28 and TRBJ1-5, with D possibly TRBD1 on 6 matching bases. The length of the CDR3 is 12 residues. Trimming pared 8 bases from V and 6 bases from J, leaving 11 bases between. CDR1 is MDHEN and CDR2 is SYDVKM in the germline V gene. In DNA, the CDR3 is TGTGCCAGCGGGGGGGGCGGTCAGCCCCAGCATTTT. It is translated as CASGGGGQPQHF.

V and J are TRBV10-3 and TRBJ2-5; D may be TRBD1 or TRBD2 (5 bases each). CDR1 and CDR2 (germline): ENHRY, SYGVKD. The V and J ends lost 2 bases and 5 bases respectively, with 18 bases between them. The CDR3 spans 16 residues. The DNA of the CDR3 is TGTGCCATCAGTGAGCCCGGGGCCGGGGTCGCGGAGACCCAGTACTTC. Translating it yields CAISEPGAGVAETQYF.